Only one count was recorded for the clone carrying this T cell receptor beta chain. Its matching antigen is unknown. CDR1 SGHRS and CDR2 YFSETQ come from the germline V gene. The germline V and J ends were trimmed by 9 bases and 4 bases, with 13 bases remaining between them. The CDR3 extends over 13 amino acids. The method was immunoSEQ multiplex PCR; TCRdb's version includes in-frame clones alone and lacks a portion of them. The sample lists over 45,000 clones; around 87% were seen once. This specimen belongs to a study of T cells in localized non-small cell lung cancer. Study observations and caveats: Of the tissues analyzed, uninvolved adjacent lung showed maximal T cell clonality, greater than tumor.

Sample: PBMCs, taken before any cancer treatment. This TCR was sampled from a female donor with stage II lung adenocarcinoma. The rearrangement uses TRBV5-1 and TRBJ2-2; the D is unclear. CDR3 DNA: TGCGCCACCACAATCGATTCCACCGGGGAGCTGTTTTTT. This encodes CATTIDSTGELFF.